Below, 7 T cell receptor beta chains from the same sample are listed, as sequenced in a study of T-cell memory formation after mild COVID-19. MiXCR, applied by TCRdb to the 5' RACE reads, yields one record per CDR3 protein. The data show around 340,000 distinct CDR3 sequences, approximately 14% seen once. The specimen was PBMCs or a T cell subset sorted from them (not recorded which). These receptors came from a man between 18 and 29 years old who had mild COVID-19 (a few samples of this study predate the infection). Cell type and time point are not known.

The J gene is TRBJ2-1, the V gene TRBV5-6, with D tentatively TRBD1 or TRBD2 (6 bases each). The CDR3 consists of 11 residues. V lost 3 bases and J 13 bases, leaving 11 bases between the germline ends. The V gene's germline CDR1 is SGHDT and CDR2 YYEEEE. CDR3 protein: CASSSRGGQFF. In DNA, the CDR3 is TGTGCCAGCAGCTCCAGGGGAGGACAGTTCTTC.

The V gene is TRBV6-2 or TRBV6-3, the J gene TRBJ2-3; D gene unclear. This CDR3 has 12 amino acids. The V and J ends lost 5 bases and 2 bases respectively, with 5 bases between them. Germline V gene lookup returns CDR1 MNHEY and CDR2 SVGEGT. CDR3 region: CASSDTTDTQYF. CDR3 coding DNA: TGTGCCAGCAGTGATACCACAGATACGCAGTATTTT.

The chain carries TRBV20-1 and TRBJ1-5, with D perhaps matching TRBD1 (6 bases). CDR3 length: 12 residues. The germline V gene encodes CDR1 DFQATT and CDR2 SNEGSKA (reference sequence). The V end was cut by 3 bases, the J end by 5 bases, with 8 bases between. Here the CDR3 DNA reads TGCAGTGCTAGTGAGGGGGATCAGCCCCAGCATTTT. Its protein is CSASEGDQPQHF.

There are a few counts of this clonotype. At one boundary the junction diverges from the germline segment, which might be a read error. The gene calls are TRBV5-1 and TRBJ2-6, with D tentatively TRBD1 or TRBD2 (5 bases each). CDR3 size: 16 residues. From germline, CDR1 is SGHRS and CDR2 YFSETQ. CDR3 residues: CASTLGVSSGANVLTF. The CDR3 DNA reads as TGCGCCAGCACCTTGGGGGTGAGCTCTGGGGCCAACGTCCTGACTTTC.

This clonotype showed up many times. The V gene is TRBV5-1, the J gene TRBJ2-1; no definite D call. In germline, CDR1 is SGHRS, CDR2 YFSETQ. This CDR3 contains 13 residues. Deletions cut 7 bases from V and 5 bases from J, with 13 bases between. CDR3 amino acids: CASRGWGDNEQFF. The CDR3 region has the DNA TGCGCCAGCCGCGGCTGGGGTGACAATGAGCAGTTCTTC.

V gene TRBV12-3 or TRBV12-4 combines with J gene TRBJ2-7, with 7 bases identical to TRBD1. The CDR3 is 14 amino acids. Trimming removed 5 bases from V and 0 bases from J; junction bases left unmatched: 4. CDR3 DNA: TGTGCCAGCAGTAAAGGACAGGACTCCTACGAGCAGTACTTC. Amino acid sequence: CASSKGQDSYEQYF.

The chain employs TRBV5-1 and TRBJ1-5; tentatively, D is TRBD1 (5 bases). V gave up 4 bases and J gave up 0 bases, with 8 bases separating them. This CDR3 is built from 14 residues. Germline loops: CDR1 SGHRS, CDR2 YFSETQ. The DNA of the CDR3 is TGCGCCAGCAGCCCGGACACTAGCAATCAGCCCCAGCATTTT. Protein sequence: CASSPDTSNQPQHF.